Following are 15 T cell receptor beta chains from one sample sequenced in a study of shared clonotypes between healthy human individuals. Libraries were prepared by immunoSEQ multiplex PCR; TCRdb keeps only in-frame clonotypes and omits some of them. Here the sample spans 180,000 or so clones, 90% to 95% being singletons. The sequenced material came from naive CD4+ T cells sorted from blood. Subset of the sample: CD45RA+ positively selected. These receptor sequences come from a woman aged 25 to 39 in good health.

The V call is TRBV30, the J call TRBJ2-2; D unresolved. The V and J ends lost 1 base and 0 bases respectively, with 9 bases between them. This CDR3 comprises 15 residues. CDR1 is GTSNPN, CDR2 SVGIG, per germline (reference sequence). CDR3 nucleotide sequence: TGTGCCTGGAGTGGGGTGACCGCGAACACCGGGGAGCTGTTTTTT. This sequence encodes CAWSGVTANTGELFF.

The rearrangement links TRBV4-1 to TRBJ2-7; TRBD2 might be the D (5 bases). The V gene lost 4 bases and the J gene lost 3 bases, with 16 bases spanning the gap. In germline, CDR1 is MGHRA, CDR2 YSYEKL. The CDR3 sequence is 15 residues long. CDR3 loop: CASSPGGGRDYEQYF. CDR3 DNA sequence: TGCGCCAGCAGCCCCGGAGGCGGCCGCGACTACGAGCAGTACTTC.

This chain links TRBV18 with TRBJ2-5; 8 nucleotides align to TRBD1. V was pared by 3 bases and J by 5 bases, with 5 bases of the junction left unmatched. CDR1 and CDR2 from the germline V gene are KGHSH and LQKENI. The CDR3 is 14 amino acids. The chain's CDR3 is CASSPRGPGETQYF. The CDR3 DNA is TGTGCCAGCTCACCCAGGGGGCCCGGTGAGACCCAGTACTTC. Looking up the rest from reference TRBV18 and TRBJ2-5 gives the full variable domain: NAGVMQNPRHLVRRRGQEARLRCSPMKGHSHVYWYRQLPEEGLKFMVYLQKENIIDESGMPKERFSAEFPKEGPSILRIQQVVRGDSAAYFCASSPRGPGETQYFGPGTRLLVL.

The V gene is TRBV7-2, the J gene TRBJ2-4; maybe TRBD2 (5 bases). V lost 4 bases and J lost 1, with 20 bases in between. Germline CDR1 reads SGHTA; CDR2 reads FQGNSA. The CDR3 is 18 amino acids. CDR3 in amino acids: CASSSVGYGIGAKNIQYF. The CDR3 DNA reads TGTGCCAGCAGCTCGGTGGGGTACGGGATAGGGGCCAAAAACATTCAGTACTTC.

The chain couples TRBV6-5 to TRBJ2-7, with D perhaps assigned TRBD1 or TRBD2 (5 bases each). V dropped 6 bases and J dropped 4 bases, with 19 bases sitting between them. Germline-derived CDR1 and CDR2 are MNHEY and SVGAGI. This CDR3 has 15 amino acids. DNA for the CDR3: TGTGCCAGCAGCCAGGGACCGACCCTCCTTTACGAGCAGTACTTC. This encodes CASSQGPTLLYEQYF.

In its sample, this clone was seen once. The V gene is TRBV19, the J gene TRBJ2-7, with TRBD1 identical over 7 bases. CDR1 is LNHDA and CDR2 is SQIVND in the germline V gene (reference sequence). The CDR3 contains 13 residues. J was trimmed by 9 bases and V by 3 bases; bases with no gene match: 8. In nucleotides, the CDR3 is TGTGCCAGTAGTATTACTGGGACAGCATTGCAGTACTTC. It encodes CASSITGTALQYF.

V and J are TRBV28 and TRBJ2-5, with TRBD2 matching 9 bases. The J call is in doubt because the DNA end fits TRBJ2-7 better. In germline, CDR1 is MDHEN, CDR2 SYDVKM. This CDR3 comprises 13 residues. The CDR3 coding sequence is TGTGCCACATCGGCGGGAGGGCCGTACGAGCAGTACTTC. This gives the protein CATSAGGPYEQYF.

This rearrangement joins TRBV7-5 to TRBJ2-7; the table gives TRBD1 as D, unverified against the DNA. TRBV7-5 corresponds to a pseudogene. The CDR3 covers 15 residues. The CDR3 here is CVRSWIQVDSYEQYF. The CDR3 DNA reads TGTGTCAGAAGCTGGATACAGGTCGACTCCTACGAGCAGTACTTC.

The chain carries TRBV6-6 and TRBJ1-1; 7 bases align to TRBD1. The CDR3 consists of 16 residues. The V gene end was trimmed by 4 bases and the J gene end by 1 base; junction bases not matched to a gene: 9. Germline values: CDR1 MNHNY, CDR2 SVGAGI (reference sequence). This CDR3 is CASSSPGGTENTEAFF. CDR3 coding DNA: TGTGCCAGCAGTTCCCCAGGGGGGACAGAGAACACTGAAGCTTTCTTT.

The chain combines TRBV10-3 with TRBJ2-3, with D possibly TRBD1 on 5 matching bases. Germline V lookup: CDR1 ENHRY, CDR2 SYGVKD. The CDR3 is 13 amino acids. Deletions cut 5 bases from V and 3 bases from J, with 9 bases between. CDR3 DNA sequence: TGTGCCATCAGTTCAGGGTGGACAGATACGCAGTATTTT. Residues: CAISSGWTDTQYF.

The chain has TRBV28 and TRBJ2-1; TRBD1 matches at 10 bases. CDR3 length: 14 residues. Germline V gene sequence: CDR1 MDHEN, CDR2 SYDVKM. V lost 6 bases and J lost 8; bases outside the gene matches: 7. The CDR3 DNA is TGTGCCAGCAGGCGACAGGGGGCGCGATATGAGCAGTTCTTC. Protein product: CASRRQGARYEQFF.

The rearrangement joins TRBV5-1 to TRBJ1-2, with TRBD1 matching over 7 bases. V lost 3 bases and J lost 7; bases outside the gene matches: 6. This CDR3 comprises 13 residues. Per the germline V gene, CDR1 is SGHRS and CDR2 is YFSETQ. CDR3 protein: CASSSGQAGGYTF. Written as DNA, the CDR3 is TGCGCCAGCAGCTCAGGACAGGCAGGTGGCTACACCTTC.

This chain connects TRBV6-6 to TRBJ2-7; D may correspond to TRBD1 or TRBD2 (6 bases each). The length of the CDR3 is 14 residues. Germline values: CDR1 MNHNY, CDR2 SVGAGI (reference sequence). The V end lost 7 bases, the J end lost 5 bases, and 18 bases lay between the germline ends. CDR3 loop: CASTISLGGNEQYF. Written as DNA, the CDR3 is TGTGCCAGCACAATCAGTTTAGGGGGGAACGAGCAGTACTTC.

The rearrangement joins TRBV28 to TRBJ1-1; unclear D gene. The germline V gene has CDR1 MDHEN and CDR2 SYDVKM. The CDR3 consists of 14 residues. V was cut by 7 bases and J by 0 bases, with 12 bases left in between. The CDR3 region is CASTLHGMNTEAFF. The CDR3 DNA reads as TGTGCCAGCACCCTACACGGTATGAACACTGAAGCTTTCTTT. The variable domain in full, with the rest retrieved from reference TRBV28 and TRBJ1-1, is DVKVTQSSRYLVKRTGEKVFLECVQDMDHENMFWYRQDPGLGLRLIYFSYDVKMKEKGDIPEGYSVSREKKERFSLILESASTNQTSMYLCASTLHGMNTEAFFGQGTRLTVV.

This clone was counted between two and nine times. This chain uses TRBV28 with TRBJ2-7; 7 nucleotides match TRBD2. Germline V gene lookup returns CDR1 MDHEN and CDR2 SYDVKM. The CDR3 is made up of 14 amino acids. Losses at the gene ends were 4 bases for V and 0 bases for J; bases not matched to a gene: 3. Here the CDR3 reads CASSWGGVSYEQYF. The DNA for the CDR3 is TGTGCCAGCAGTTGGGGAGGGGTCTCCTACGAGCAGTACTTC.